The 27 T cell receptor beta chains below come from one sample, sequenced in a study of T cell clonality in common variable immunodeficiency. Only in-frame clones appear in the TCRdb table, and some are missing; sequencing was by immunoSEQ multiplex PCR. The profile covers tens of thousands of clones, none occurring a single time. Specimen: peripheral blood mononuclear cells. Receptors were obtained from a person aged 18-69 years in good health.

This clone was observed at least ten times. The read halts 3 residues ahead of the CDR3 end, with the missing end drawn from the germline J gene. The chain is built from TRBV18 and TRBJ2-1, with TRBD2 identical over 7 bases. The trim removed 2 bases at V and 4 bases at J, leaving 2 bases unmatched. CDR1 and CDR2 (germline): KGHSH, LQKENI. CDR3 length equals 14 residues. Partial CDR3 DNA: TGTGCCAGCTCACCAAAGCGGGATTACAATGAG. It encodes CASSPKRDYNE. The entire CDR3 protein is CASSPKRDYNEQFF.

Remarks on this clone: The read ends 3 residues before the CDR3 terminus; that terminus is restored from the germline J gene. This chain joins TRBV19 and TRBJ2-4; no definite D call. The CDR3 loop spans 11 amino acids. From germline, CDR1 is LNHDA and CDR2 SQIVND (reference sequence). This CDR3 reads CASSVSAVQYF. Partial CDR3 DNA: TGTGCCAGTAGTGTCAGCGCGGTT.

This clone was observed many times. The read stops 3 residues short of the end of the CDR3; the missing end is completed from the germline J gene. The J gene is TRBJ2-7, the V gene TRBV5-4; 10 bases match TRBD1. Germline-derived CDR1 and CDR2 are SGHNT and YYREEE (reference sequence). The CDR3 has 15 amino acids. The ends lost 4 bases at V and 2 bases at J; junction bases unmatched: 6. This CDR3 reads CASSAGTGEAYEQYF. The part of the CDR3 DNA that was read is TGTGCCAGCAGCGCCGGGACAGGGGAAGCCTACGAG.

This clone was detected many times. Coverage ceases 3 residues before the CDR3 finishes, and the germline J gene fills in the end. V gene TRBV5-6 combines with J gene TRBJ2-7; no reliable D call. V was cut by 0 bases and J by 0 bases, with 7 bases left in between. This CDR3 region has 14 residues. Germline lookup yields CDR1 SGHDT and CDR2 YYEEEE. The CDR3 loop is CASSLGLGSYEQYF. Incomplete CDR3 DNA: TGTGCCAGCAGCTTGGGGCTTGGCTCCTACGAG.

In its sample, this clone was seen many times. The CDR3 extends 3 residues past the end of the read, so its final part is completed from the germline J gene. The J gene is TRBJ2-2, the V gene TRBV6-4; unclear D gene. The CDR3 has 13 amino acids. In germline, CDR1 is MRHNA, CDR2 SNTAGT. V lost 4 bases to trimming and J lost 0 bases, with 3 bases between them. The sequenced CDR3 bases are TGTGCCAGCAGTGCCACGAACACCGGGGAG. Translation gives CASSATNTGE. The whole CDR3 region reads CASSATNTGELFF.

Many counts were recorded for this clone. The read ends 3 residues early relative to the CDR3; the germline J gene fills the gap. V usage is TRBV7-8 and J usage is TRBJ1-1, with 9 bases fitting TRBD1. Germline assignment: CDR1 SGHVS and CDR2 FQNEAQ. The CDR3 is made up of 15 amino acids. V lost 5 bases to trimming and J lost 4 bases; unmatched junction nucleotides: 8. The CDR3 bases that were read are TGTGCCAGCAGCACCCGACAGGGGGTCTTCACTGAA. Translating gives CASSTRQGVFTE. The whole CDR3 protein is CASSTRQGVFTEAFF.

This clone appeared many times. The part of the CDR3 DNA that was read is TGCAGTGCTAGAGATGATAGGAACACCGGGGAG. It codes for CSARDDRNTGE. The whole CDR3 protein reads CSARDDRNTGELFF. The chain carries TRBV20-1 and TRBJ2-2; D not certain. The DNA ends 3 residues before the CDR3 does, and the rest of the CDR3 is filled in from the germline J gene. CDR3 length: 14 amino acids. Germline-derived CDR1 and CDR2 are DFQATT and SNEGSKA (reference sequence). V gave up 0 bases and J gave up 1 base, with 6 bases separating them.

In this sample, this clone turned up many times. The read gets to within 3 residues of the CDR3 end, and the germline J gene fills in the rest. The rearrangement uses TRBV19 and TRBJ1-2, with D uncertain. Between the trimmed V and J ends, which lost 3 bases and 4 bases, there was a span of 6 bases. The germline gives CDR1 LNHDA, CDR2 SQIVND (reference sequence). The CDR3 extends over 12 amino acids. The CDR3 DNA, read in part, is TGTGCCAGTAGTATGGCCACCTATGGC. It specifies CASSMATYG. The whole CDR3 reads CASSMATYGYTF.

This clone was counted ten times or more. The CDR3 extends 3 residues past the end of the read, so its final part is completed from the germline J gene. This chain joins TRBV5-1 and TRBJ1-1, with a tentative D call TRBD1 (6 bases). The CDR3 extends over 15 amino acids. CDR1 SGHRS and CDR2 YFSETQ come from the germline V gene. V lost 4 bases and J 5 bases, leaving 18 bases between the germline ends. The chain's CDR3 is CASSPSDSLATEAFF. The sequenced part of the CDR3 DNA is TGCGCCAGCAGCCCCTCGGACAGCCTTGCAACTGAA.

This clone was seen repeatedly, ten times or more. The observed sequence ends 3 residues before the CDR3 terminus, with the missing tail filled in from the germline J gene. The chain combines TRBV5-1 with TRBJ2-3; possibly TRBD1 for D (6 bases). Trimming cost V 0 bases and J 5 bases, with 7 bases left between them. The germline CDR1 and CDR2 sequences are SGHRS and YFSETQ. This CDR3 region has 13 residues. CDR3 bases read: TGCGCCAGCAGCTTGGTGACAGGAGATACG. Its protein is CASSLVTGDT. The full CDR3 reads CASSLVTGDTQYF.

This clone appeared many times. The CDR3 extends 3 residues past the end of the read, so its final part is completed from the germline J gene. V and J are TRBV13 and TRBJ1-4; TRBD1 matches 9 bases. Trimming took 4 bases from V and 6 from J; bases not matched to a gene: 3. Germline V gives CDR1 PRHDT, CDR2 FYEKMQ (reference sequence). The CDR3 runs 14 residues. This chain's CDR3 is CASSSGQGDEKLFF. Incomplete CDR3 DNA: TGTGCCAGCAGCTCGGGACAGGGTGATGAAAAA.

This clone was found many times. The read is 3 residues too short to cover the CDR3 end, so that end is filled in from the germline J gene. The rearrangement joins TRBV5-1 to TRBJ2-7, with a weak D call TRBD1 (6 bases). Trimming left V 0 bases short and J 5 bases short, with 12 bases between. The germline gives CDR1 SGHRS, CDR2 YFSETQ. There are 14 residues in the CDR3. The covered CDR3 bases are TGCGCCAGCAGCTTGGGGAACAGGGAACACGAG. This encodes CASSLGNREHE. The whole CDR3 is CASSLGNREHEQYF.

This clone was detected many times. The CDR3 goes on 3 residues after the read ends, and that part is filled in from the germline J gene. The V and J genes are TRBV30 and TRBJ2-2; TRBD1 is a possible D gene (5 bases). V gave up 0 bases and J gave up 6 bases, with 8 bases separating them. Germline V lookup: CDR1 GTSNPN, CDR2 SVGIG (reference sequence). The CDR3 sequence is 13 residues long. CDR3 DNA, as far as it was read: TGTGCCTGGAGTGTAGGCAGGGCCGGGGAG. This encodes CAWSVGRAGE. The full-length CDR3 reads as CAWSVGRAGELFF.

In this sample, this clone turned up many times. Read data end 3 residues before the CDR3 end; the end is taken from the germline J gene. The genes are TRBV30 and TRBJ1-4; a possible D gene is TRBD1 (5 bases). The CDR3 is made up of 12 amino acids. Germline assignment: CDR1 GTSNPN and CDR2 SVGIG (reference sequence). V lost 8 bases, J lost 5 bases, and 12 bases lay in between. CDR3 DNA (partial): TGTGCCGCAAGGGGCCCAAATGAAAAA. Its protein product is CAARGPNEK. From start to end, the CDR3 is CAARGPNEKLFF. Based on the CDR3 plus reference TRBV30 and TRBJ1-4, the full variable domain is SQTIHQWPATLVQPVGSPLSLECTVEGTSNPNLYWYRQAAGRGLQLLFYSVGIGQISSEVPQNLSASRPQDRQFILSSKKLLLSDSGFYLCAARGPNEKLFFGSGTQLSVL.

Turning to this clone: The read gets to within 3 residues of the CDR3 end, and the germline J gene fills in the rest. The V gene is TRBV7-2, the J gene TRBJ1-2; no reliable D call. This CDR3 region has 11 residues. Germline lookup yields CDR1 SGHTA and CDR2 FQGNSA. The CDR3 DNA, read in part, is TGTGCCAGCAGCGAAGCCTACGAC. This codes for CASSEAYD. The CDR3 in full is CASSEAYDYTF.

This clone was found many times. From the germline J gene comes the end of the CDR3, since the read stops 3 residues before it. V is TRBV7-2 and J is TRBJ2-7; TRBD1 is a possible D gene (5 bases). The CDR3 sequence is 13 residues long. Germline-derived CDR1 and CDR2 are SGHTA and FQGNSA. Trimming pared 7 bases from V and 2 bases from J, leaving 12 bases between. The CDR3 DNA, read in part, is TGTGCCAGCATGCAGGGCCCCACCTACGAG. This encodes CASMQGPTYE. The full CDR3 is CASMQGPTYEQYF.

Many counts were recorded for this clone. Read sequence stops 3 residues before the CDR3 end, and the germline J gene provides the missing end. The rearrangement uses TRBV7-2 and TRBJ2-1; 10 nucleotides align to TRBD2. The trim removed 7 bases at V and 4 bases at J, leaving 7 bases unmatched. Germline V gene data show CDR1 as SGHTA and CDR2 as FQGNSA. CDR3 size: 15 residues. The CDR3 sequence: CASKILAGDYNEQFF. The CDR3 bases that were read are TGTGCCAGCAAGATCCTAGCGGGGGATTACAATGAG. Full variable domain (missing parts from reference TRBV7-2 and TRBJ2-1): GAGVSQSPSNKVTEKGKDVELRCDPISGHTALYWYRQSLGQGLEFLIYFQGNSAPDKSGLPSDRFSAERTGGSVSTLTIQRTQQEDSAVYLCASKILAGDYNEQFFGPGTRLTVL.

This clone was picked up a small number of times. Coverage ceases 3 residues before the CDR3 finishes, and the germline J gene fills in the end. The genes are TRBV30 and TRBJ1-1, with 11 bases identical to TRBD1. With V trimmed by 4 bases and J by 7 bases, 11 bases remained unmatched. The germline V gene encodes CDR1 GTSNPN and CDR2 SVGIG (reference sequence). This CDR3 spans 15 amino acids. CDR3 residues: CAWNGLGQGEGEAFF. CDR3 DNA (partial): TGTGCCTGGAATGGGTTGGGACAGGGGGAAGGTGAA.

This clone has ten or more counts. Read sequence stops 3 residues before the CDR3 end, and the germline J gene provides the missing end. The chain employs TRBV9 and TRBJ1-5, with a possible D match to TRBD1 (6 bases). The germline V gene has CDR1 SGDLS and CDR2 YYNGEE. CDR3 length: 14 amino acids. Trimming stripped 3 bases from V and 1 base from J, with 8 bases between. The CDR3 is CASSAGQSNQPQHF. The covered CDR3 bases are TGTGCCAGCAGCGCCGGACAGAGCAATCAGCCC.

Concerning this clone: The CDR3 end lies 3 residues beyond the end of the read and is filled in from the germline J gene. This rearrangement joins TRBV7-9 to TRBJ2-7, with TRBD1 identical over 7 bases. Germline CDR1 and CDR2: SEHNR and FQNEAQ (reference sequence). The CDR3 extends over 12 amino acids. The V and J ends lost 4 bases and 5 bases, in that order; junction bases with no gene match: 2. CDR3 DNA (partial): TGTGCCAGCAGCTCAACAGGGGACGAG. Its translation is CASSSTGDE. The whole CDR3 protein reads CASSSTGDEQYF.

This clone has ten or more counts. The observed sequence ends 3 residues before the CDR3 terminus, with the missing tail filled in from the germline J gene. The chain has TRBV5-4 and TRBJ2-7; unclear D gene. CDR3 length equals 12 residues. Trimming shortened V by 0 bases and J by 3 bases, and 4 bases separated the two germline ends. The germline gives CDR1 SGHNT, CDR2 YYREEE (reference sequence). Partial CDR3 DNA: TGTGCCAGCAGCTTGGATCGCTACGAG. It yields the protein CASSLDRYE. The complete CDR3 sequence is CASSLDRYEQYF.

This clone was counted at least ten times. Read data end 3 residues before the CDR3 end; the end is taken from the germline J gene. The V call is TRBV6-1, the J call TRBJ1-6, with D possibly matching TRBD1 (5 bases). This CDR3 spans 13 amino acids. Trimming removed 1 base at V and 9 bases at J, with 7 bases between. CDR1 and CDR2 (germline): MNHNS, SASEGT. CDR3 sequence reads: CASSEGGGSPLHF. CDR3 DNA (partial): TGTGCCAGCAGTGAAGGGGGGGGTTCACCC.

Remarks on this clone: Read sequence stops 3 residues before the CDR3 end, and the germline J gene provides the missing end. The chain joins TRBV10-2 to TRBJ1-5; a possible D gene is TRBD1 (6 bases). The length of the CDR3 is 12 residues. Per the germline V gene, CDR1 is WSHSY and CDR2 is SAAADI. Trimming shortened V by 5 bases and J by 7 bases, and 9 bases separated the two germline ends. The covered CDR3 bases are TGCGCCAGCAGTCGGGGGGCACAGCCC. Translating it yields CASSRGAQP. The CDR3 as a whole reads CASSRGAQPQHF.

As regards this clone: With a much larger clone just one base away, this may be a read error. With the read ending 3 residues before the CDR3 end, the germline J gene is used to fill in that end. The genes are TRBV6-1 and TRBJ1-2, with D maybe TRBD1 (5 bases). The CDR3 runs to 14 residues. Per germline, CDR1 MNHNS and CDR2 SASEGT. The CDR3 spells CASSVSGLNQPYTF. The DNA read from the CDR3 is TGTGCCAGCAGTGTCTCAGGGCTCAATCAGCCC.

This clone was counted ten times or more. The read terminates 3 residues before the CDR3 end, so the remaining end is supplied by the germline J gene. Other DNA sequences in the same sample also yield this CDR3. This chain uses TRBV5-1 with TRBJ2-7, with D tentatively TRBD1 (6 bases). CDR3 length: 14 amino acids. The V gene's germline CDR1 is SGHRS and CDR2 YFSETQ. The V and J ends lost 2 bases and 2 bases respectively, with 11 bases between them. The CDR3 sequence: CASSFTGTTYEQYF. CDR3 DNA, as far as it was read: TGCGCCAGCAGCTTTACCGGGACAACCTACGAG.

This clone has ten or more counts. This CDR3 is CASSQEASVTGELFF. CDR3 bases read: TGCGCCAGCAGCCAAGAGGCCAGCGTCACCGGGGAG. This sequence joins TRBV4-1 and TRBJ2-2, with D hard to call. Read sequence stops 3 residues before the CDR3 end, and the germline J gene provides the missing end. The germline gives CDR1 MGHRA, CDR2 YSYEKL. The CDR3 length is 15 residues. The V end was cut by 0 bases, the J end by 4 bases, with 9 bases between.

This clone was recorded at least ten times. The CDR3 is cut off 3 residues early in the read; its end comes from the germline J gene. The chain employs TRBV2 and TRBJ2-3; TRBD2 matches 7 bases. Unmatched junction bases numbered 13, after V lost 7 bases and J lost 0 bases. The CDR3 totals 17 residues. Germline lookup yields CDR1 SNHLY and CDR2 FYNNEI. The part of the CDR3 DNA that was read is TGTGCCAGCACGGGGTGGGGGGGGACTTCTAGCACAGATACG. This gives the protein CASTGWGGTSSTDT. Given in full, the CDR3 is CASTGWGGTSSTDTQYF.